In this sample, the clone carrying this TCR beta chain turned up a few times. What it binds is unknown. This record comes from a study of T cells in Graves' hyperthyroidism and ophthalmopathy. Study conclusions and caveats: Most expanded thyroid clonotypes above 0.001 recurred in blood. In simple terms, a model built on 13 V-J features told ophthalmopathy apart from stable hyperthyroidism.

There were TCR beta CDR3 regions amplified from RNA transcripts. First-round RT-PCR of the TCR CDR3 relied on the HTBI primer set. TCRdb passed the multiplex PCR reads through MiXCR, listing each CDR3 protein once. The sample lists about 570,000 distinct CDR3 sequences; around 45% were seen once. Uncontrolled infection, other autoimmune disease, pregnancy or lactation barred patients from enrollment. V was clipped by 7 bases and J by 5 bases, with 5 bases between them. Germline V gene sequence: CDR1 SGHVS, CDR2 FQNEAQ. The CDR3 has 10 amino acids. Material for sequencing was peripheral blood or thyroid tissue (not recorded which). This TCR was sampled from an adult woman with Graves' disease, either hyperthyroidism or ophthalmopathy (not recorded which). The chain couples TRBV7-8 to TRBJ2-5; D unresolved. The CDR3 coding sequence is TGTGCCAGCACCGATGAGACCCAGTACTTC. Its translation is CASTDETQYF.